This T cell receptor (beta chain) was profiled in a study of cytomegalovirus exposure and HLA in healthy donors. The CDR3 consists of 14 residues. The V end lost 6 bases, the J end lost 8 bases, and 19 bases lay between the germline ends. Germline V lookup: CDR1 MGHDK, CDR2 SYGVNS. The PCR was carried out with 60 Vbeta primers and 13 Jbeta primers. Produced via immunoSEQ multiplex PCR; TCRdb's table is partial and in-frame only. The sample carries around 180,000 clones, around 80% recorded once. The material sequenced was PBMCs. The rearrangement uses TRBV25-1 and TRBJ1-2, with D perhaps TRBD1 (5 bases). This clonotype was obtained from a woman between 35 and 50 years old in good health and CMV-seronegative. CDR3 sequence reads: CASSPPGGQTGYTF. In nucleotides, the CDR3 is TGTGCCAGCAGCCCCCCGGGCGGACAAACCGGCTACACCTTC.